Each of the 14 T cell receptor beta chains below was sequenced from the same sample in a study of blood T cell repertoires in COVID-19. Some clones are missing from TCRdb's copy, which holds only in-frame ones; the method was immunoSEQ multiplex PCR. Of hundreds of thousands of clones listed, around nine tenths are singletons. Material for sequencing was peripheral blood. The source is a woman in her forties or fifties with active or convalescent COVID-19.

The DNA for the CDR3 is TGTGCCAGCAGTCTCAGGGTGTCCTACGAGCAGTACTTC. It encodes CASSLRVSYEQYF. This chain connects TRBV27 to TRBJ2-7; possible D gene TRBD1, 5 bases. The CDR3 runs 13 residues. Trimming removed 5 bases from V and 1 base from J, with 9 bases in between. Germline CDR1 reads MNHEY; CDR2 reads SMNVEV (reference sequence).

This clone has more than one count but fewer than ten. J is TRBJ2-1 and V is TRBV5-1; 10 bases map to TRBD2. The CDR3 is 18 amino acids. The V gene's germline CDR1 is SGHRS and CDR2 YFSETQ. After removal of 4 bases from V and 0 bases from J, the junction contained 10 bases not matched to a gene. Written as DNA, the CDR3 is TGCGCCAGCAGCAACGGACTAGCGGAAGATAGCTCCTACAATGAGCAGTTCTTC. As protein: CASSNGLAEDSSYNEQFF.

The CDR3: CASGETGGTIGNEQFF. The CDR3 coding sequence is TGTGCCAGCGGGGAGACAGGGGGCACTATTGGCAATGAGCAGTTCTTC. J is TRBJ2-1 and V is TRBV11-1, with 10 bases that match TRBD1. The CDR3 totals 16 residues. Germline-derived CDR1 and CDR2 are SGHAT and FQDESV (reference sequence). Trimming removed 8 bases from V and 6 bases from J; junction bases left unmatched: 13.

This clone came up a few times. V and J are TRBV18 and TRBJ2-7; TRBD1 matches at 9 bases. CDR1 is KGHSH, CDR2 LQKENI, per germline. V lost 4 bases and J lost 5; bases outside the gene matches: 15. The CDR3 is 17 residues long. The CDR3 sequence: CASSLLTPGQGRHEQYF. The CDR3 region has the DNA TGTGCCAGCTCACTACTTACTCCGGGACAGGGACGGCACGAGCAGTACTTC.

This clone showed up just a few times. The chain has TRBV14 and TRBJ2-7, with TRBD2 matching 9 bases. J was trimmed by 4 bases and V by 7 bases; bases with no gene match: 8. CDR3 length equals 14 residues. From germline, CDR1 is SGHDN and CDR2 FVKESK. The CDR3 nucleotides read TGTGCCAGCACCTCATGGCGGGAGGGGTACGAGCAGTACTTC. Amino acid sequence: CASTSWREGYEQYF. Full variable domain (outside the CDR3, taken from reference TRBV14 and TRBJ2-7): EAGVTQFPSHSVIEKGQTVTLRCDPISGHDNLYWYRRVMGKEIKFLLHFVKESKQDESGMPNNRFLAERTGGTYSTLKVQPAELEDSGVYFCASTSWREGYEQYFGPGTRLTVT.

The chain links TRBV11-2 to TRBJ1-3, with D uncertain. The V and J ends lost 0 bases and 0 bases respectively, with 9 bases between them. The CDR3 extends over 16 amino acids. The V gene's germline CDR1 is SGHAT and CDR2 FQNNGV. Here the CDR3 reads CASSLESVLSGNTIYF. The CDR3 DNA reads TGTGCCAGCAGCTTAGAATCTGTTCTCTCTGGAAACACCATATATTTT.

CDR3 loop: CASSQGRKGQETQYF. The CDR3 DNA sequence: TGTGCCAGCAGCCAAGGGCGAAAGGGGCAAGAGACCCAGTACTTC. The rearrangement uses TRBV3-1 (or the pseudogene TRBV3-2) and TRBJ2-5; D is perhaps TRBD1 (5 bases). There are 15 residues in the CDR3. V lost 1 base and J 2 bases, leaving 11 bases between the germline ends. Germline CDR1 and CDR2: LGHDT and YNNKEL (reference sequence).

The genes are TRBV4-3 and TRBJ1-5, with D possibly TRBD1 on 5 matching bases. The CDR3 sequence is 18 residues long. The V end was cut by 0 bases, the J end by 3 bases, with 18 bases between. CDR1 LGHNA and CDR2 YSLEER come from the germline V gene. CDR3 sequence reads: CASSQDRQGNSPNQPQHF. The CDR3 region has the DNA TGCGCCAGCAGCCAAGATCGCCAGGGCAATTCCCCCAATCAGCCCCAGCATTTT.

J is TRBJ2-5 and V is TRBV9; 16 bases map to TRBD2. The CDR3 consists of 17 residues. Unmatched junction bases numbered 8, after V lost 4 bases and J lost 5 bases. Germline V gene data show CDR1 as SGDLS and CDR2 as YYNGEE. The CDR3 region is CASSPGTSGRAAETQYF. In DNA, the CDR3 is TGTGCCAGCAGCCCCGGGACTAGCGGGAGGGCCGCGGAGACCCAGTACTTC.

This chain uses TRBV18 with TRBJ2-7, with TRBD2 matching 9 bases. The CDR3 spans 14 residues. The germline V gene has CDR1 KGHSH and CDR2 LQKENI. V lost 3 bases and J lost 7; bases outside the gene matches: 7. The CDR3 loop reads CASSPSIAGEEQYF. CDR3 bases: TGTGCCAGCTCACCTTCGATAGCGGGGGAAGAGCAGTACTTC.

The CDR3 is CASSHWEGIRDRSTEAFF. The CDR3 DNA reads as TGCGCCAGCAGTCATTGGGAGGGGATACGGGACAGGAGCACTGAAGCTTTCTTT. The rearrangement links TRBV23-1 to TRBJ1-1; 8 positions agree with TRBD1. TRBV23-1 counts as an open reading frame of uncertain function. J lost 4 bases, V lost 3 bases, and 16 bases had no gene match. The CDR3 length is 18 residues.

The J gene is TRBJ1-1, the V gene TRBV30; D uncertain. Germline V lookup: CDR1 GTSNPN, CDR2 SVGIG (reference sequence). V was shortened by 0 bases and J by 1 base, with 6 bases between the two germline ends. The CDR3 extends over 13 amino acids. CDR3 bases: TGTGCCTGGAGTGTAAGCCCGAACACTGAAGCTTTCTTT. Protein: CAWSVSPNTEAFF.

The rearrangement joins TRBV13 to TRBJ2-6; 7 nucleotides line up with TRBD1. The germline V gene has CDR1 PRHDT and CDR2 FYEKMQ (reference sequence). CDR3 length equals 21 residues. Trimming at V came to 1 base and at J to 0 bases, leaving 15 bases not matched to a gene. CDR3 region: CASSLAATGKEGSSGANVLTF. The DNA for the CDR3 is TGTGCCAGCAGCTTAGCCGCGACAGGGAAGGAAGGAAGCTCTGGGGCCAACGTCCTGACTTTC.

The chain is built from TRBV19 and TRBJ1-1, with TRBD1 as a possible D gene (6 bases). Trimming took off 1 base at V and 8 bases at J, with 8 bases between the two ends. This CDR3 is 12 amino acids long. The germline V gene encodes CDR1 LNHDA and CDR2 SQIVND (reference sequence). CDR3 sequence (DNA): TGTGCCAGTAGTATAGCTGGGACAGAAGCTTTCTTT. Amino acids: CASSIAGTEAFF.